These 17 T cell receptor beta chains were sequenced from one sample in a study of blood T cell repertoires in COVID-19. Sequenced by immunoSEQ multiplex PCR; TCRdb stores in-frame clones only, minus some. The data contain approximately 150,000 clones, roughly 90% of them seen just once; the ten biggest clones take up about 3.9%. The sequenced sample was peripheral blood. These receptors originate from a woman aged 70-85 years with acute or convalescent COVID-19.

The gene calls are TRBV7-2 and TRBJ2-7; 10 bases match TRBD2. The germline V gene encodes CDR1 SGHTA and CDR2 FQGNSA. The CDR3 totals 15 residues. Trimming cost V 4 bases and J 1 base; bases outside gene matches: 4. The CDR3 loop is CASSSLAGGSYEQYF. In DNA, the CDR3 is TGTGCCAGCAGCTCCTTAGCGGGAGGTTCCTACGAGCAGTACTTC.

V and J are TRBV7-2 and TRBJ1-2; the D gene is possibly TRBD1 (5 bases). The germline gives CDR1 SGHTA, CDR2 FQGNSA. This CDR3 has 12 amino acids. V gave up 5 bases and J gave up 5 bases, with 9 bases separating them. Here the CDR3 reads CASSRDSYGYTF. CDR3 sequence (DNA): TGTGCCAGCAGCCGTGACAGTTATGGCTACACCTTC. The variable domain in full, completed from reference TRBV7-2 and TRBJ1-2, reads GAGVSQSPSNKVTEKGKDVELRCDPISGHTALYWYRQSLGQGLEFLIYFQGNSAPDKSGLPSDRFSAERTGGSVSTLTIQRTQQEDSAVYLCASSRDSYGYTFGSGTRLTVV.

The chain combines TRBV14 with TRBJ1-2; possibly TRBD1 for D (6 bases). The CDR3 runs 12 residues. V shed 6 bases and J shed 2 bases, with 7 bases lying between them. Germline V gene lookup returns CDR1 SGHDN and CDR2 FVKESK. The CDR3 is CASRGGNYGYTF. CDR3 nucleotide sequence: TGTGCCAGCAGAGGGGGAAACTATGGCTACACCTTC.

This chain uses TRBV3-1 (or the pseudogene TRBV3-2) with TRBJ2-7; no definite D call. The CDR3 runs 15 residues. Germline-derived CDR1 and CDR2 are LGHDT and YNNKEL (reference sequence). V lost 1 base to trimming and J lost 0 bases, with 10 bases between them. The CDR3 loop reads CASSQGSFSSYEQYF. The CDR3 nucleotides are TGTGCCAGCAGCCAAGGTTCCTTCTCCTCCTACGAGCAGTACTTC.

CDR3 amino acids: CASKRDRGLETQYF. CDR3 nucleotide sequence: TGTGCCTCAAAACGGGACAGGGGTTTAGAGACCCAGTACTTC. This chain uses TRBV30 with TRBJ2-5; TRBD1 matches 10 bases. The junction had 9 bases not matched to a gene; V was cut back by 7 bases and J by 4 bases. Germline V CDR1 and CDR2: GTSNPN, SVGIG (reference sequence). This CDR3 region has 14 residues.

The chain employs TRBV4-1 and TRBJ1-1; TRBD1 agrees at 8 bases. The CDR3 spans 16 residues. V lost 4 bases and J lost 4; bases outside the gene matches: 11. The germline CDR1 and CDR2 sequences are MGHRA and YSYEKL. The CDR3 region has the DNA TGCGCCAGCAGCCTCACTATCACCAGGGGGCCCACTGAAGCTTTCTTT. Its translation is CASSLTITRGPTEAFF.

The V gene is TRBV6-5, the J gene TRBJ2-5; D is unclear. Germline values: CDR1 MNHEY, CDR2 SVGAGI. V gave up 3 bases and J gave up 5 bases, with 4 bases separating them. This CDR3 is 11 amino acids long. The CDR3 loop is CASSYRETQYF. The CDR3 nucleotides are TGTGCCAGCAGTTATCGGGAGACCCAGTACTTC.

V and J are TRBV6-1 and TRBJ1-1, with D hard to call. There are 15 residues in the CDR3. V was trimmed by 1 base and J by 6 bases, leaving 15 bases between them. Germline V gene data show CDR1 as MNHNS and CDR2 as SASEGT. In DNA, the CDR3 is TGTGCCAGCAGTGAAGTTGGTTTAGGAGGACCTGAAGCTTTCTTT. This gives the protein CASSEVGLGGPEAFF.

The chain combines TRBV3-1 (or the pseudogene TRBV3-2) with TRBJ2-6; 7 bases match TRBD2. This CDR3 contains 16 residues. V shed 5 bases and J 3 bases; nucleotides not matched to a gene: 7. Germline V gene data show CDR1 as LGHDT and CDR2 as YNNKEL (reference sequence). Written as DNA, the CDR3 is TGTGCCAGCAGCAGACTAGCTGCGAGTGGGGCCAACGTCCTGACTTTC. Its protein is CASSRLAASGANVLTF.

The chain combines TRBV2 with TRBJ1-6; 7 nucleotides agree with TRBD1. V trimming: 8 bases; J trimming: 7 bases; junction bases outside the gene matches: 11. CDR1 and CDR2 (germline): SNHLY, FYNNEI. The CDR3 consists of 15 residues. The DNA for the CDR3 is TGTGCCAGCCTACAGGGCGACAGGGCCAATTCACCCCTCCACTTT. Translating gives CASLQGDRANSPLHF.

The CDR3 DNA reads TGTGCCAGCAGTTATCAGGGTACTACTGAAGCTTTCTTT. As protein: CASSYQGTTEAFF. V and J are TRBV6-2 or TRBV6-3 and TRBJ1-1, with a weak D call TRBD1 (5 bases). Germline assignment: CDR1 MNHEY and CDR2 SVGEGT. The CDR3 spans 13 residues. Trimming shortened V by 3 bases and J by 5 bases, and 10 bases separated the two germline ends.

The rearrangement joins TRBV9 to TRBJ2-5, with TRBD1 identical over 8 bases. The junction had 16 bases not matched to a gene; V was cut back by 4 bases and J by 5 bases. Germline assignment: CDR1 SGDLS and CDR2 YYNGEE. CDR3 length: 17 residues. The CDR3 sequence is CASSPRNRGFWKETQYF. The CDR3 DNA is TGTGCCAGCAGCCCCCGGAACAGGGGGTTTTGGAAGGAGACCCAGTACTTC.

This clone was counted a few times. The J gene is TRBJ2-7, the V gene TRBV25-1; TRBD1 aligns across 9 bases. From germline, CDR1 is MGHDK and CDR2 SYGVNS. J gave up 2 bases and V 4 bases, and 9 bases lay outside the gene matches. The CDR3 sequence is 16 residues long. The CDR3 DNA sequence: TGTGCCAGCAGTGCTTCACAGGGGGCTAGGGCCTACGAGCAGTACTTC. It encodes CASSASQGARAYEQYF.

The V and J genes are TRBV7-8 and TRBJ1-5, with D possibly TRBD1 on 6 matching bases. CDR1 and CDR2 from the germline V gene are SGHVS and FQNEAQ. V lost 5 bases, J lost 1 base, and 12 bases lay in between. CDR3 size: 15 residues. CDR3 protein: CASSRGGVSNQPQHF. The CDR3 coding sequence is TGTGCCAGCAGCCGAGGGGGAGTAAGCAATCAGCCCCAGCATTTT. Full variable domain (remainder filled in from reference TRBV7-8 and TRBJ1-5): GAGVSQSPRYKVAKRGQDVALRCDPISGHVSLFWYQQALGQGPEFLTYFQNEAQLDKSGLPSDRFFAERPEGSVSTLKIQRTQQEDSAVYLCASSRGGVSNQPQHFGDGTRLSIL.

V gene TRBV27 combines with J gene TRBJ2-7, with 8 bases identical to TRBD1. V gave up 8 bases and J gave up 0 bases; unmatched junction bases: 6. This CDR3 region has 14 residues. Germline assignment: CDR1 MNHEY and CDR2 SMNVEV (reference sequence). The CDR3 loop reads CASGFQGASYEQYF. CDR3 nucleotides: TGTGCCAGCGGATTTCAGGGGGCCTCCTACGAGCAGTACTTC.

With respect to this clone: Other DNA variants within this sample encode the same CDR3. The V call is TRBV19, the J call TRBJ2-1; 13 bases map to TRBD2. The CDR3 is made up of 15 amino acids. Germline V gene data show CDR1 as LNHDA and CDR2 as SQIVND (reference sequence). The V and J ends lost 5 bases and 5 bases, in that order; junction bases with no gene match: 3. The CDR3 spells CASSPGTSGNNEQFF. The CDR3 DNA sequence: TGTGCCAGTAGTCCAGGGACTAGCGGGAACAATGAGCAGTTCTTC.

This clone was observed a single time. This chain uses TRBV6-5 with TRBJ2-4; D possibly corresponds to TRBD1 (5 bases). The germline gives CDR1 MNHEY, CDR2 SVGAGI. CDR3 size: 15 residues. Trimming pared 5 bases from V and 0 bases from J, leaving 11 bases between. The CDR3 DNA reads TGTGCCAGCAGTACTGGACAAACAGCCAAAAACATTCAGTACTTC. The encoded protein is CASSTGQTAKNIQYF.